The 10 T cell receptor beta chains presented below share a single source sample, sequenced in a study of T cells after yellow fever vaccination. MiXCR, run by TCRdb on the 5' RACE reads, gives a single entry per CDR3 protein. The sample lists a few hundred thousand distinct CDR3 sequences, approximately 12% seen once, with 3.2% in the top ten. Sequences were derived from CD4+ T cells sorted from PBMCs, sampled 15 days after the yellow fever booster vaccination. These receptors all come from a man aged 18 to 30 who received the YFV17D yellow fever vaccine.

Only a few counts were recorded for this clonotype. This rearrangement joins TRBV7-9 to TRBJ1-4, with 7 bases that match TRBD1. V shed 6 bases and J 3 bases; nucleotides not matched to a gene: 7. There are 15 residues in the CDR3. Per the germline V gene, CDR1 is SEHNR and CDR2 is FQNEAQ (reference sequence). This CDR3 reads CASSSGQAANEKLFF. The CDR3 DNA follows: TGTGCCAGCAGTTCTGGACAGGCGGCTAATGAAAAACTGTTTTTT. The variable domain in full, with the rest retrieved from reference TRBV7-9 and TRBJ1-4, is DTGVSQNPRHKITKRGQNVTFRCDPISEHNRLYWYRQTLGQGPEFLTYFQNEAQLEKSRLLSDRFSAERPKGSFSTLEIQRTEQGDSAMYLCASSSGQAANEKLFFGSGTQLSVL.

Only a few counts were recorded for this clonotype. V is TRBV7-2 and J is TRBJ1-5; possibly TRBD1 for D (5 bases). Germline V gene lookup returns CDR1 SGHTA and CDR2 FQGNSA. CDR3 length equals 13 residues. V dropped 7 bases and J dropped 6 bases, with 13 bases sitting between them. The CDR3 DNA is TGTGCCAGCACCGGGACCTTCGGTCAGCCCCAGCATTTT. This encodes CASTGTFGQPQHF.

A few counts support this clonotype. The rearrangement links TRBV28 to TRBJ2-3; D might be TRBD1 (5 bases). Germline loops: CDR1 MDHEN, CDR2 SYDVKM. V gave up 4 bases and J gave up 4 bases, with 15 bases separating them. CDR3 length: 15 amino acids. The CDR3 is CASSSVDRLSDTQYF. The DNA of the CDR3 is TGTGCCAGCAGTTCCGTCGACAGATTGTCAGATACGCAGTATTTT. The complete variable domain, with remaining parts taken from reference TRBV28 and TRBJ2-3, reads DVKVTQSSRYLVKRTGEKVFLECVQDMDHENMFWYRQDPGLGLRLIYFSYDVKMKEKGDIPEGYSVSREKKERFSLILESASTNQTSMYLCASSSVDRLSDTQYFGPGTRLTVL.

This clonotype was counted only a few times. The chain is built from TRBV29-1 and TRBJ2-3; the D call may be TRBD1 or TRBD2 (7 bases each). The CDR3 runs 17 residues. Trimming removed 6 bases at V and 3 bases at J, with 25 bases between. CDR1 SQVTM and CDR2 ANQGSEA come from the germline V gene. The CDR3 protein is CSVDRSQGGAGTDTQYF. The CDR3 DNA reads TGCAGCGTCGACCGAAGCCAGGGGGGGGCTGGGACAGATACGCAGTATTTT.

This rearrangement joins TRBV5-4 to TRBJ2-3; a possible D gene is TRBD1 (5 bases). Germline CDR1 is SGHNT and CDR2 is YYREEE (reference sequence). The length of the CDR3 is 14 residues. The V and J ends lost 1 base and 2 bases respectively, with 8 bases between them. Here the CDR3 DNA reads TGTGCCAGCAGCTTGTCTGGGGCCACAGATACGCAGTATTTT. This sequence encodes CASSLSGATDTQYF. The full variable domain, its missing parts supplied by reference TRBV5-4 and TRBJ2-3, is ETGVTQSPTHLIKTRGQQVTLRCSSQSGHNTVSWYQQALGQGPQFIFQYYREEENGRGNFPPRFSGLQFPNYSSELNVNALELDDSALYLCASSLSGATDTQYFGPGTRLTVL.

This clonotype came up a few times. The chain combines TRBV24-1 with TRBJ2-5; 7 positions match TRBD1. With V trimmed by 2 bases and J by 2 bases, 4 bases remained unmatched. Per germline, CDR1 KGHDR and CDR2 SFDVKD. The CDR3 length is 15 residues. In nucleotides, the CDR3 is TGTGCCACCAGTGATTCCAGGGGGAAACAAGAGACCCAGTACTTC. Residues: CATSDSRGKQETQYF.

V usage is TRBV19 and J usage is TRBJ2-3; the D gene is possibly TRBD2 (6 bases). Germline CDR1 is LNHDA and CDR2 is SQIVND (reference sequence). The V and J ends lost 9 bases and 2 bases respectively, with 15 bases between them. The CDR3 spans 14 residues. The CDR3 region has the DNA TGTGCCAGCCACCGGCGGGGATACACAGATACGCAGTATTTT. Protein: CASHRRGYTDTQYF.

This clonotype turned up a few times. The DNA for the CDR3 is TGTGCCAGCAGTTTATTTGGCAGCAAAGAGACCCAGTACTTC. Residues: CASSLFGSKETQYF. The chain recombines TRBV12-3 or TRBV12-4 with TRBJ2-5; D is ambiguous. The CDR3 extends over 14 amino acids. V dropped 2 bases and J dropped 3 bases, with 10 bases sitting between them.

The table lists this clonotype with many counts. The J gene is TRBJ2-7, the V gene TRBV5-1; D perhaps matches TRBD2 (5 bases). The CDR3 contains 14 residues. The germline V and J ends were trimmed by 1 base and 6 bases, with 14 bases remaining between them. Germline V gene lookup returns CDR1 SGHRS and CDR2 YFSETQ. CDR3 region: CASSLFSGRGEQYF. In DNA, the CDR3 is TGCGCCAGCAGCTTGTTCTCGGGCCGGGGCGAGCAGTACTTC.

The V call is TRBV6-6, the J call TRBJ2-1; 10 bases are shared with TRBD1. Germline V lookup: CDR1 MNHNY, CDR2 SVGAGI (reference sequence). This CDR3 is built from 15 residues. V lost 4 bases and J lost 3; bases outside the gene matches: 3. The CDR3: CASSSRDRGYNEQFF. In DNA, the CDR3 is TGTGCCAGCAGTTCCCGGGACAGGGGCTACAATGAGCAGTTCTTC.